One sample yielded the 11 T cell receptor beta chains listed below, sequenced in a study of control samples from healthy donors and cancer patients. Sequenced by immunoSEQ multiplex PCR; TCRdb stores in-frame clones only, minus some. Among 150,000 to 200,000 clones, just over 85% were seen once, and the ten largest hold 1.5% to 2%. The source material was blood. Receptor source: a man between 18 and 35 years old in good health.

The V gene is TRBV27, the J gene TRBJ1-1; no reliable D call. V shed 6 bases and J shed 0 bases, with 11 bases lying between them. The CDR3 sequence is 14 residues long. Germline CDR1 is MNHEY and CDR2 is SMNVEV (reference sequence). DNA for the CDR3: TGTGCCAGCAGCTGGGGTCCGATGAACACTGAAGCTTTCTTT. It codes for CASSWGPMNTEAFF.

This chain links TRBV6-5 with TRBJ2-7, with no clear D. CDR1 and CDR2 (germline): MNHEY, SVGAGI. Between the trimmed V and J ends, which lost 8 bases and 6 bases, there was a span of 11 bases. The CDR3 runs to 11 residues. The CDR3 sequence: CASGFLGEQYF. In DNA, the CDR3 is TGTGCCAGCGGCTTTTTGGGCGAGCAGTACTTC.

The CDR3 loop reads CASSRDRAEETQYF. Written as DNA, the CDR3 is TGTGCCAGCAGCCGGGACAGGGCTGAAGAGACCCAGTACTTC. The chain carries TRBV11-2 and TRBJ2-5; TRBD1 matches at 9 bases. This CDR3 is 14 amino acids long. The V gene's germline CDR1 is SGHAT and CDR2 FQNNGV. V gave up 5 bases and J gave up 3 bases; unmatched junction bases: 4.

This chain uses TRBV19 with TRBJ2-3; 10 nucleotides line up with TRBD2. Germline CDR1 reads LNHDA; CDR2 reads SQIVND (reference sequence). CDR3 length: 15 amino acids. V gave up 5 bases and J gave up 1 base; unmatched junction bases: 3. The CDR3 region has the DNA TGTGCCAGTAGTCCGCTAGCGGGGGGCACAGATACGCAGTATTTT. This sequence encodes CASSPLAGGTDTQYF.

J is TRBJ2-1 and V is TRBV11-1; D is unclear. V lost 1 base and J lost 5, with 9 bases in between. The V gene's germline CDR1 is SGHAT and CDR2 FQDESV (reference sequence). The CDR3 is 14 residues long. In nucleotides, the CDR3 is TGTGCCAGCAGCTTAGTAGCACGTCACAATGAGCAGTTCTTC. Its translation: CASSLVARHNEQFF. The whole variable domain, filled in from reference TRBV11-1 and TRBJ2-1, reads EAEVAQSPRYKITEKSQAVAFWCDPISGHATLYWYRQILGQGPELLVQFQDESVVDDSQLPKDRFSAERLKGVDSTLKIQPAELGDSAMYLCASSLVARHNEQFFGPGTRLTVL.

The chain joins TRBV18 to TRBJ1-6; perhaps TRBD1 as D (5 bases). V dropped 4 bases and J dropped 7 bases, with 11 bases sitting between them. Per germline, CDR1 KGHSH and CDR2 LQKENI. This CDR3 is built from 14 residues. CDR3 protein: CASSQAQGNSPLHF. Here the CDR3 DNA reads TGTGCCAGCTCACAAGCGCAGGGCAATTCACCCCTCCACTTT.

CDR3 loop: CASGFGQGAYEQFF. Here the CDR3 DNA reads TGTGCTAGTGGTTTCGGGCAGGGGGCCTATGAGCAGTTCTTC. The V gene is TRBV12-5, the J gene TRBJ2-1; 8 positions agree with TRBD1. The germline gives CDR1 LGHNT, CDR2 FRNRAP. This CDR3 has 14 amino acids. J gave up 8 bases and V 3 bases, and 6 bases lay outside the gene matches.

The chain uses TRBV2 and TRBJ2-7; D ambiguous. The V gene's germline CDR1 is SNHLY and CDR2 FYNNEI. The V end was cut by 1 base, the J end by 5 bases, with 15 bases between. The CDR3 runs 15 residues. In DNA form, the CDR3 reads TGTGCCAGCAGTGAAGGGAGACTGCGGACCCACGAGCAGTACTTC. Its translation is CASSEGRLRTHEQYF.

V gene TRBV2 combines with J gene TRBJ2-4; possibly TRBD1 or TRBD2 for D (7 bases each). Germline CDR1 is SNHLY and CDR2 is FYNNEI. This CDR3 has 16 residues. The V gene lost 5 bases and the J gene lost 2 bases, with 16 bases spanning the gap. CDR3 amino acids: CASSLTGEGTKNIQYF. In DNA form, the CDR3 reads TGTGCCAGCAGTTTAACAGGGGAGGGAACCAAAAACATTCAGTACTTC.

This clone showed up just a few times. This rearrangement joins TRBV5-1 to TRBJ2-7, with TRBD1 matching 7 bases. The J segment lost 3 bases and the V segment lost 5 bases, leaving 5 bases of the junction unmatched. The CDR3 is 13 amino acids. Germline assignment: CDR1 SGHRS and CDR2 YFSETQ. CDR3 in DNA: TGCGCCAGCAGGGTGGGACAGAACTACGAGCAGTACTTC. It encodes CASRVGQNYEQYF.

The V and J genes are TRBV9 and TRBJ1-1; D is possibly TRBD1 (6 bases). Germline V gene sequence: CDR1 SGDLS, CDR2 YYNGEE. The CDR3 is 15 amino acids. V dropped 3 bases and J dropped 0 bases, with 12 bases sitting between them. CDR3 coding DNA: TGTGCCAGCAGCGAGGGGGACGGTTTGAACACTGAAGCTTTCTTT. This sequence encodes CASSEGDGLNTEAFF.